This TCR beta chain was sequenced for a study of cytomegalovirus exposure and HLA in healthy donors. Study information: In a later analysis, it was reported that the roughly 120 validation repertoires had been produced on the same platform as the 550 to 850 repertoires belonging to the first cohort.

Method: immunoSEQ multiplex PCR; TCRdb's copy keeps in-frame clones and lacks some. The table lists 150,000 to 200,000 clones, roughly three quarters of them singletons. Comment on this clone: Antigen unknown.

The donors were part of the roughly 120-subject validation cohort, which stood apart from the roughly 670-subject first cohort. Study-wide results and caveats: The study designated 150 to 200 TCR beta chains cytomegalovirus-associated. Reports indicated that the classifier achieved high specificity and sensitivity in diagnosing cytomegalovirus status.

This receptor was obtained from a woman aged 25 to 39 in good health and CMV-seronegative. The sequenced sample was PBMCs.

The CDR3 DNA reads TGTGCCTGGATCTATGCGCGGAGCGGTGGCTACACCTTC. This encodes CAWIYARSGGYTF. The rearrangement uses TRBV30 and TRBJ1-2; D is unresolved. The germline CDR1 and CDR2 sequences are GTSNPN and SVGIG (reference sequence). The V end was cut by 4 bases, the J end by 7 bases, with 16 bases between. The CDR3 is 13 residues long.